What follows are 21 T cell receptor beta chains derived from one specimen sequenced in a study of cytomegalovirus exposure and HLA in healthy donors. The study ran its PCR with 60 Vbeta and 13 Jbeta primers. Sequenced by immunoSEQ multiplex PCR; TCRdb stores in-frame clones only, minus some. The sample yields roughly 180,000 clones, less than 85% seen once. Sequenced: PBMCs. The receptors were sampled from a boy between 2 and 10 years old in good health and CMV-seronegative.

For this clone: One junction end disagrees with the germline gene, perhaps due to a read error. The chain recombines TRBV7-9 with TRBJ1-2; TRBD1 matches at 7 bases. The CDR3 covers 14 residues. CDR1 and CDR2 from the germline V gene are SEHNR and FQNEAQ (reference sequence). CDR3 nucleotides: TGTTCCAGCAGCGCTAGGGGGCAACTGCATGGCTACACCTTC. Amino acid sequence: CSSSARGQLHGYTF.

DNA of the CDR3: TGTGCCTGGAGTTTCTTGGGACAGATATTACACACTGAAGCTTTCTTT. Its protein product is CAWSFLGQILHTEAFF. The chain couples TRBV30 to TRBJ1-1; TRBD1 agrees at 7 bases. The CDR3 is 16 residues long. With 2 bases clipped from V and 3 bases from J, the junction kept 12 bases outside the gene matches. The germline gives CDR1 GTSNPN, CDR2 SVGIG (reference sequence).

This clone has a single count. J is TRBJ2-2 and V is TRBV18; perhaps TRBD1 as D (6 bases). This CDR3 spans 17 amino acids. Germline V gene data show CDR1 as KGHSH and CDR2 as LQKENI. V lost 0 bases and J 3 bases, leaving 14 bases between the germline ends. The chain's CDR3 is CASSPPQGHRDTGELFF. The CDR3 nucleotides read TGTGCCAGCTCACCACCACAGGGCCATAGGGACACCGGGGAGCTGTTTTTT.

V and J are TRBV5-6 and TRBJ1-5; 8 bases line up with TRBD1. V was pared by 1 base and J by 4 bases, with 4 bases of the junction left unmatched. The germline V gene encodes CDR1 SGHDT and CDR2 YYEEEE. The CDR3 consists of 15 residues. The DNA of the CDR3 is TGTGCCAGCAGCTTGTATAACAGGGGGAATCAGCCCCAGCATTTT. Translation: CASSLYNRGNQPQHF.

This clone came up once. The chain is built from TRBV5-6 and TRBJ2-7, with TRBD2 as a possible D gene (6 bases). Per the germline V gene, CDR1 is SGHDT and CDR2 is YYEEEE. This CDR3 comprises 16 residues. V gave up 1 base and J gave up 2 bases, with 16 bases separating them. The chain's CDR3 is CASSLPSGAMAYEQYF. The CDR3 bases are TGTGCCAGCAGCTTGCCATCGGGAGCGATGGCCTACGAGCAGTACTTC.

The chain is built from TRBV28 and TRBJ2-1; D possibly corresponds to TRBD2 (6 bases). The CDR3 covers 13 residues. Germline V gene sequence: CDR1 MDHEN, CDR2 SYDVKM. Trimming removed 3 bases at V and 6 bases at J, with 9 bases between. The CDR3 sequence is CASSLAGGNEQFF. The CDR3 DNA reads TGTGCCAGCAGTTTGGCCGGGGGCAATGAGCAGTTCTTC.

The chain has TRBV10-3 and TRBJ2-1, with D maybe TRBD1 (6 bases). Germline V lookup: CDR1 ENHRY, CDR2 SYGVKD. Trimming took 4 bases from V and 6 from J, leaving 22 bases between them. The CDR3 consists of 17 residues. CDR3 sequence: CAISALTGNRVLNEQFF. In nucleotides, the CDR3 is TGTGCCATCAGTGCCCTCACGGGGAACAGGGTCCTCAATGAGCAGTTCTTC.

The J gene is TRBJ1-6, the V gene TRBV6-5; 7 bases are shared with TRBD1. CDR1 is MNHEY and CDR2 is SVGAGI in the germline V gene. V lost 5 bases, J lost 10 bases, and 11 bases stayed unmatched. The CDR3 is made up of 15 amino acids. CDR3 amino acids: CASSPEDRVRSPLHF. The DNA of the CDR3 is TGTGCCAGCAGTCCTGAAGACAGGGTGCGGTCACCCCTCCACTTT.

The table lists this clone with a count of one. The J gene is TRBJ2-7, the V gene TRBV2; TRBD2 matches at 7 bases. Germline CDR1 and CDR2: SNHLY and FYNNEI. The V and J ends lost 4 bases and 2 bases, in that order; junction bases with no gene match: 5. The CDR3 runs 14 residues. This CDR3 reads CASSVSLAAYEQYF. As DNA, the CDR3 is TGTGCCAGCAGTGTTTCCCTAGCGGCCTACGAGCAGTACTTC.

V usage is TRBV18 and J usage is TRBJ1-5; unclear D gene. Germline lookup yields CDR1 KGHSH and CDR2 LQKENI. This CDR3 region has 13 residues. Trimming shortened V by 2 bases and J by 6 bases, and 8 bases separated the two germline ends. In nucleotides, the CDR3 is TGTGCCAGCTCACCATCCGGTAGTCAGCCCCAGCATTTT. As protein: CASSPSGSQPQHF.

This clone was recorded once. The V and J genes are TRBV18 and TRBJ2-7; D unresolved. Germline-derived CDR1 and CDR2 are KGHSH and LQKENI. Trimming cost V 3 bases and J 0 bases, with 6 bases left between them. This CDR3 contains 13 residues. CDR3 coding DNA: TGTGCCAGCTCACCGTCTAGCTCCTACGAGCAGTACTTC. It yields the protein CASSPSSSYEQYF.

The V and J genes are TRBV11-2 and TRBJ2-1; 8 bases agree with TRBD1. Germline V CDR1 and CDR2: SGHAT, FQNNGV. CDR3 size: 15 residues. J lost 3 bases, V lost 5 bases, and 6 bases had no gene match. In DNA form, the CDR3 reads TGTGCCAGCAGCCTCGGACAGGGAAGCTACAATGAGCAGTTCTTC. Encoded protein: CASSLGQGSYNEQFF.

The CDR3 loop reads CASSLVGPDDGNTIYF. CDR3 in DNA: TGTGCCAGCAGTTTAGTGGGGCCAGATGATGGAAACACCATATATTTT. V is TRBV28 and J is TRBJ1-3, with D possibly matching TRBD1 (5 bases). Trimming took off 2 bases at V and 3 bases at J, with 14 bases between the two ends. The CDR3 has 16 residues. Germline CDR1 MDHEN, CDR2 SYDVKM.

The rearrangement links TRBV4-1 to TRBJ1-1, with D hard to call. V gave up 0 bases and J gave up 7 bases, with 12 bases separating them. In germline, CDR1 is MGHRA, CDR2 YSYEKL. The CDR3 is 14 amino acids. The CDR3, as DNA: TGCGCCAGCAGCCAAGAGAAGGACTTCCTTGAAGCTTTCTTT. Protein product: CASSQEKDFLEAFF.

The V and J genes are TRBV28 and TRBJ2-7; 7 nucleotides line up with TRBD1. The CDR3 has 15 residues. Germline lookup yields CDR1 MDHEN and CDR2 SYDVKM. V shed 6 bases and J 1 base; nucleotides not matched to a gene: 9. The CDR3 is CASRPTGLGSYEQYV. CDR3 DNA: TGTGCCAGCAGACCGACAGGGTTAGGGTCCTACGAGCAGTACGTC.

This clone showed up just a few times. CDR3 sequence: CASSVGPAGGGYEQYF. CDR3 nucleotides: TGTGCCAGCAGCGTAGGCCCGGCAGGAGGGGGCTATGAGCAGTACTTC. The gene calls are TRBV9 and TRBJ2-7; D is possibly TRBD1 (7 bases). Germline values: CDR1 SGDLS, CDR2 YYNGEE. V lost 0 bases and J lost 7, with 20 bases in between. The CDR3 has 16 residues.

With regard to this clone: This same CDR3 is encoded by further DNA sequences in the sample. V and J are TRBV9 and TRBJ2-3; weak D call: TRBD2 (5 bases). Per germline, CDR1 SGDLS and CDR2 YYNGEE. There are 14 residues in the CDR3. The V gene lost 0 bases and the J gene lost 4 bases, with 9 bases spanning the gap. This chain's CDR3 is CASSVVTGADTQYF. The CDR3 DNA follows: TGTGCCAGCAGCGTAGTGACCGGGGCAGATACGCAGTATTTT.

Turning to this clone: A read error may account for a junction end that differs from germline. The V gene is TRBV7-9, the J gene TRBJ1-4; D unresolved. Germline V CDR1 and CDR2: SEHNR, FQNEAQ (reference sequence). The CDR3 is 13 amino acids. CDR3 DNA: TGTTCCAGCAGCTTAGCCGGGTATGAAAAACTGTTTTTT. Amino acid sequence: CSSSLAGYEKLFF.

The gene calls are TRBV7-3 and TRBJ2-2; TRBD1 aligns across 10 bases. V dropped 5 bases and J dropped 4; count of bases not matched to a gene: 7. CDR1 SGHTA and CDR2 FQGTGA come from the germline V gene. There are 16 residues in the CDR3. The CDR3, as DNA: TGTGCCAGCAGCCCGATTGGACAGGGGGGCACCGGGGAGCTGTTTTTT. It codes for CASSPIGQGGTGELFF.

Regarding this clone: This same CDR3 is encoded by further DNA sequences in the sample. The V gene is TRBV9, the J gene TRBJ2-7; 7 bases map to TRBD2. The length of the CDR3 is 14 residues. J lost 0 bases, V lost 0 bases, and 0 bases had no gene match. The germline V gene has CDR1 SGDLS and CDR2 YYNGEE. The CDR3 region has the DNA TGTGCCAGCAGCGTAGCTAGCGGCTCCTACGAGCAGTACTTC. Translated, it gives CASSVASGSYEQYF.

The chain's CDR3 is CAWKLNTEAFF. As DNA, the CDR3 is TGTGCCTGGAAGCTAAACACTGAAGCTTTCTTT. The J gene is TRBJ1-1, the V gene TRBV30; no firm D call. CDR1 and CDR2 (germline): GTSNPN, SVGIG (reference sequence). The V and J ends lost 4 bases and 2 bases respectively, with 5 bases between them. CDR3 size: 11 residues.